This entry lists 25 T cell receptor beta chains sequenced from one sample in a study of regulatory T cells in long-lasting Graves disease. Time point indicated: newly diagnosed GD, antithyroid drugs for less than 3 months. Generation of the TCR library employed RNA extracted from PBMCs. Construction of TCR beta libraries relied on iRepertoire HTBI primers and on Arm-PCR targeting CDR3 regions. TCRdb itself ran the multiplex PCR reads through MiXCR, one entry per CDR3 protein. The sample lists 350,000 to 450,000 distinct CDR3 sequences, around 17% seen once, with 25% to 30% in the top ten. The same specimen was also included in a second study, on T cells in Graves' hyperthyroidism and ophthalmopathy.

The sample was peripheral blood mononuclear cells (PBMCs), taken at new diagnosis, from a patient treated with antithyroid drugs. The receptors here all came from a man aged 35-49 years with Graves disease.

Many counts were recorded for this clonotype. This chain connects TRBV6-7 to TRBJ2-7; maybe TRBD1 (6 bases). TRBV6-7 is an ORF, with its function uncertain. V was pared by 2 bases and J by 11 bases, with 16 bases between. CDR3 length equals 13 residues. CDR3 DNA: TGTGCCAGCAGTTACCTCGGCGGCAGGGGCAAGTACTTC. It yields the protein CASSYLGGRGKYF.

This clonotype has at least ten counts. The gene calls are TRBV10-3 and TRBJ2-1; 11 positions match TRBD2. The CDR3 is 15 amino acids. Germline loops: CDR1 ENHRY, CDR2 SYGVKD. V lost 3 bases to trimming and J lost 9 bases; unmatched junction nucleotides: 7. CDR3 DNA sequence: TGTGCCATCAGTGACCCGGGACTAGCGGCACCTGAGCAGTTCTTC. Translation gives CAISDPGLAAPEQFF.

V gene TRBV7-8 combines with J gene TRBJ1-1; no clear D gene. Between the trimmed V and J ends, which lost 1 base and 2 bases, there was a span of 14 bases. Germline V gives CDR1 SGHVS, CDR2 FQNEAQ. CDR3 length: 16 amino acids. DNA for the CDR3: TGTGCCAGCAGCTTAGGCGTTAGTTTTGCTAACACTGAAGCTTTCTTT. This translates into CASSLGVSFANTEAFF.

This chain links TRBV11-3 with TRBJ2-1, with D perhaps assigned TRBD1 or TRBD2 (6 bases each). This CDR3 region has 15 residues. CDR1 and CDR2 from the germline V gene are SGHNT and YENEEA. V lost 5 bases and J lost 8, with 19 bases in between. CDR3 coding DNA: TGTGCCAGCAGCCACAGGGAGTTCCGGAGGGATGAGCAGTTCTTC. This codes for CASSHREFRRDEQFF.

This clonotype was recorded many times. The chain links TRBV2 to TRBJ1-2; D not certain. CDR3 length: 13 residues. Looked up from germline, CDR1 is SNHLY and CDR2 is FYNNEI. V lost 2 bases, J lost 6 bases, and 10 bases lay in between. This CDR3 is CASSEPRANGYTF. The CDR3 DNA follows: TGTGCCAGCAGTGAACCAAGAGCAAATGGCTACACCTTC.

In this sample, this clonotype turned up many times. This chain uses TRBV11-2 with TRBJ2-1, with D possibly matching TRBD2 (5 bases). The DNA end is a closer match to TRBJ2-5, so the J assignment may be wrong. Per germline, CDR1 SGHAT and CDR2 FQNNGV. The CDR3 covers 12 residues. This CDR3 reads CASSLTGLTQYF. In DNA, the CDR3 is TGTGCCAGCAGCTTAACGGGATTGACCCAGTACTTC.

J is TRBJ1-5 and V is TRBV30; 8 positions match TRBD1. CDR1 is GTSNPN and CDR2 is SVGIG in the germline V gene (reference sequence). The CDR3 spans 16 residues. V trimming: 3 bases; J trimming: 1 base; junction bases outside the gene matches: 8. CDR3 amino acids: CAWRQGGAISNQPQHF. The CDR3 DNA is TGTGCCTGGAGACAGGGGGGGGCGATAAGCAATCAGCCCCAGCATTTT.

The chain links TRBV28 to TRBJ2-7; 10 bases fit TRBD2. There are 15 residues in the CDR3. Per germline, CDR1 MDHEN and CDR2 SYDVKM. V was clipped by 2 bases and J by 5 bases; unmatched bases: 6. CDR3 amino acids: CASSLPAGGRHEQYF. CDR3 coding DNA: TGTGCCAGCAGTTTACCAGCGGGGGGGCGGCACGAGCAGTACTTC.

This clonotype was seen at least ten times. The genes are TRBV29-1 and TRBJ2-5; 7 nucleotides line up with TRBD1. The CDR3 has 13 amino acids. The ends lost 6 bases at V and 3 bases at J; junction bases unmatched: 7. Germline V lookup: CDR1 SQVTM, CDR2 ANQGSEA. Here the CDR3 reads CSVTEGAKETQYF. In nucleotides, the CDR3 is TGCAGCGTCACCGAGGGGGCCAAAGAGACCCAGTACTTC.

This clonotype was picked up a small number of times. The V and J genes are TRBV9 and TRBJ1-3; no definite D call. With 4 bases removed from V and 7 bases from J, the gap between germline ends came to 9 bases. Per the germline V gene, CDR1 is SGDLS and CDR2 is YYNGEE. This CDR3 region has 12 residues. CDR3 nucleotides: TGTGCCAGCAGCCTGGACGTCAACACCATATATTTT. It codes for CASSLDVNTIYF.

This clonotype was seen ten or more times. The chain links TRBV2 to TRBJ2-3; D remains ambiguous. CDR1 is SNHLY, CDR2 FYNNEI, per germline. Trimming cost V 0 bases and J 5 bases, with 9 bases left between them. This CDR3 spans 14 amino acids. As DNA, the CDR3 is TGTGCCAGCAGTGAAGCAACGGGTCTAGATACGCAGTATTTT. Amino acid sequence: CASSEATGLDTQYF.

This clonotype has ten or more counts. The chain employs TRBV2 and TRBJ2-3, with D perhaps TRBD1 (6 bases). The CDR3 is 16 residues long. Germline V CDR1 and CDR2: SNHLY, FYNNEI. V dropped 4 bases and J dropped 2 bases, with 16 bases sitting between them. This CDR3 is CASSATGTTITDTQYF. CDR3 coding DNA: TGTGCCAGCAGTGCTACCGGGACAACCATCACAGATACGCAGTATTTT.

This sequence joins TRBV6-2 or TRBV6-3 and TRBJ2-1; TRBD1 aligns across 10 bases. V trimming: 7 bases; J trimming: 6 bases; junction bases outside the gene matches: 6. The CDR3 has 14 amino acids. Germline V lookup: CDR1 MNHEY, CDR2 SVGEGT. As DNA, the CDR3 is TGTGCCAGCAATAGGGACAGGGGCGGCAATGAGCAGTTCTTC. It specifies CASNRDRGGNEQFF.

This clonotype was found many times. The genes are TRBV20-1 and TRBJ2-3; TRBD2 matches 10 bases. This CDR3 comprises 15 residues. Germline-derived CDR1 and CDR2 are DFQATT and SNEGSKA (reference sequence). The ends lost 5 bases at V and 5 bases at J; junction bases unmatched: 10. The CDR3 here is CSAPGGTSEVDTQYF. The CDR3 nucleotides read TGCAGTGCTCCAGGCGGGACTAGCGAGGTAGATACGCAGTATTTT.

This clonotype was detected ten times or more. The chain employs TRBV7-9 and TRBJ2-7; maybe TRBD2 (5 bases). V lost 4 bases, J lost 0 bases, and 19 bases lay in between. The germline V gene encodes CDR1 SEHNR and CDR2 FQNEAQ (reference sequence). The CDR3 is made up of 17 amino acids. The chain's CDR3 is CASSSYRGGWSSYEQYF. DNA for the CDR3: TGTGCCAGCAGCTCCTACCGTGGAGGTTGGAGCTCCTACGAGCAGTACTTC.

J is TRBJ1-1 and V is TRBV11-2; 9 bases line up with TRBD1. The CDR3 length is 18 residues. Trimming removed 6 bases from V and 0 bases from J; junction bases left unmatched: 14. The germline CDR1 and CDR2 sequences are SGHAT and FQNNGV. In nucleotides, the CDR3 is TGTGCCAGCAGTCGCGGACAGGGGTACAGTACCTTGAACACTGAAGCTTTCTTT. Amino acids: CASSRGQGYSTLNTEAFF.

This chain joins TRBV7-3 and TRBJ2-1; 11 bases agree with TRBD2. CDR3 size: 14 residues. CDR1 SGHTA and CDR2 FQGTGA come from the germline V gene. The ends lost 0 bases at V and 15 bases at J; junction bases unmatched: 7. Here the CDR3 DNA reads TGTGCCAGCAGCTTAACAGGTAGCGGGGGGGCCTGGTTCTTC. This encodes CASSLTGSGGAWFF. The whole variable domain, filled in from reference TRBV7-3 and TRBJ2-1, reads GAGVSQTPSNKVTEKGKYVELRCDPISGHTALYWYRQSLGQGPEFLIYFQGTGAADDSGLPNDRFFAVRPEGSVSTLKIQRTERGDSAVYLCASSLTGSGGAWFFGPGTRLTVL.

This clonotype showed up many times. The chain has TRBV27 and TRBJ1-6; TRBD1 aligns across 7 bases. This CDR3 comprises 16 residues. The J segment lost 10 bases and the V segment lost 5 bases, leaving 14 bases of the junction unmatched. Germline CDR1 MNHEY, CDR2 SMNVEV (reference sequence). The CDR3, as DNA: TGTGCCAGCAGTCCGGGACCTTTAGGGGGCAGATCACCCCTCCACTTT. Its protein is CASSPGPLGGRSPLHF.

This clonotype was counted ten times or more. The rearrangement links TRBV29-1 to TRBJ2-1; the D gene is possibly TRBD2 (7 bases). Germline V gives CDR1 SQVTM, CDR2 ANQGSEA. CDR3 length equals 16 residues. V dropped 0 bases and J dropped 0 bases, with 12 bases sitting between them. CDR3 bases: TGCAGCGTTGAAGATGGTGGGGGGGCCTCCTACAATGAGCAGTTCTTC. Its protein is CSVEDGGGASYNEQFF.

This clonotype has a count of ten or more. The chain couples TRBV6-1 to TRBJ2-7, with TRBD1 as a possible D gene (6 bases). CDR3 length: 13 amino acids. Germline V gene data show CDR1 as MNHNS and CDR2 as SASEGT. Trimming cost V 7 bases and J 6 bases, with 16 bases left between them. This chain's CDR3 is CASILTGMGEQYF. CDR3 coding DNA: TGTGCCAGCATTCTCACAGGGATGGGCGAGCAGTACTTC.

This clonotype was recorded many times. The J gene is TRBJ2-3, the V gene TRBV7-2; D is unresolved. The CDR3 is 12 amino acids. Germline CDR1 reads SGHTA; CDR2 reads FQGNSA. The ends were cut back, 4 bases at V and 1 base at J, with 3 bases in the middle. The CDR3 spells CASSSRTDTQYF. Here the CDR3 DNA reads TGTGCCAGCAGCTCCCGCACAGATACGCAGTATTTT.

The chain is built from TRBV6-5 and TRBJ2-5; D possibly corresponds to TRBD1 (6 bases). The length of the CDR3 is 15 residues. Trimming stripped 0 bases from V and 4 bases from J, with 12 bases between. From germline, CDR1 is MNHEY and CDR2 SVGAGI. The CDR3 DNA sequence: TGTGCCAGCAGTTACTCGTTGGGGGCCGGAGAGACCCAGTACTTC. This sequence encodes CASSYSLGAGETQYF.

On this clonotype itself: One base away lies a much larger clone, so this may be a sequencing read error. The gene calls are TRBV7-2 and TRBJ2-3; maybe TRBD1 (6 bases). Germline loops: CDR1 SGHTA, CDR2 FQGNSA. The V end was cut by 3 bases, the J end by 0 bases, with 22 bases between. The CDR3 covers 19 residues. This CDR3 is CASSFSLTGTRTSTDTQYF. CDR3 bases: TGTGCCAGCAGCTTTAGCCTTACGGGGACAAGAACGAGCACAGATACGCAGTATTTT.

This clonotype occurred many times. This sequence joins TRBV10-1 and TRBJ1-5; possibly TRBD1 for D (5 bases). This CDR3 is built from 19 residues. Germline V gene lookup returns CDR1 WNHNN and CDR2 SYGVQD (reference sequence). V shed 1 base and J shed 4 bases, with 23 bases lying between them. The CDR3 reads CASSELGPFGVRVNQPQHF. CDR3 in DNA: TGCGCCAGCAGTGAGTTGGGGCCTTTTGGGGTAAGGGTTAATCAGCCCCAGCATTTT.

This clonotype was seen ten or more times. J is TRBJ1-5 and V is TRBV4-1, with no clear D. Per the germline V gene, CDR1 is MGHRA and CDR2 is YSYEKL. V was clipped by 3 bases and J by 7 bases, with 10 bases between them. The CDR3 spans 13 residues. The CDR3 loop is CASSQAPAQPQHF. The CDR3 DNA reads TGCGCCAGCAGCCAGGCGCCGGCGCAGCCCCAGCATTTT.